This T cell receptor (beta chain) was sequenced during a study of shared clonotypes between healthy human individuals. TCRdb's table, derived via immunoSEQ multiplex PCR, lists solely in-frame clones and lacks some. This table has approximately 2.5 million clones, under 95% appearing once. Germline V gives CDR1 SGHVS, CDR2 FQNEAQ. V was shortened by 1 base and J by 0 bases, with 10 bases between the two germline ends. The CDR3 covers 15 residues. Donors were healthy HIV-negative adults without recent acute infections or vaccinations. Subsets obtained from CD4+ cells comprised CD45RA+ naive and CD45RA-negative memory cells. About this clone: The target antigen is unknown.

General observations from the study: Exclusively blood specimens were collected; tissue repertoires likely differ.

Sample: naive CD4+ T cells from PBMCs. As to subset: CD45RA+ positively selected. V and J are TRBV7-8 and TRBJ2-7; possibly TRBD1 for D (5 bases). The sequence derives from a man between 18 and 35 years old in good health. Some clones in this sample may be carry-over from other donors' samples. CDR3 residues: CASSLGRQSSYEQYF. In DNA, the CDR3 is TGTGCCAGCAGCTTAGGACGACAGAGCTCCTACGAGCAGTACTTC.